A single sample gave rise to the 17 T cell receptor beta chains below, sequenced in a study of vaccination effects on CD4 cells after COVID-19 (dated by TCRdb to the early 2020s). Libraries came from the immunoSEQ multiplex PCR assay. TCRdb's version of the immuneACCESS table is confined to in-frame rearrangements and falls short of the full clone set. An unresolved V gene accounts for under half of the shortfall where checked; the remainder is of unknown origin. This sample has over 35,000 clones in its table, and 76% of those were observed once. The ten biggest clones cover 3% to 4% of the sample. These receptors have no identified antigens. After more than 9 days of culture, CD4+ T cells were isolated with the EasySep CD4+ T cell isolation kit. Convalescent patients had PCR-confirmed SARS-CoV-2 infection between March and December 2020, before Alpha, Beta and Delta variants emerged in the United States. Each participant received two doses of an mRNA SARS-CoV-2 vaccine, either BNT162b2 or mRNA-1273.

The input for sequencing was CD4+ T cells from PBMCs cultured without peptide, taken after COVID-19 vaccination. The source is a human donor who had a prior SARS-CoV-2 infection.

The rearrangement links TRBV21-1 to TRBJ1-1. TRBV21-1 is termed a pseudogene. The CDR3 consists of 14 residues. The CDR3 DNA reads as TGTGCCAGCAGCAGAGGGCAGTGCGGGACTGAAGCTTTCTTT. Encoded protein: CASSRGQCGTEAFF.

The chain joins TRBV29-1 to TRBJ1-3; unclear D gene. Germline V CDR1 and CDR2: SQVTM, ANQGSEA. Trimming took off 5 bases at V and 0 bases at J, with 8 bases between the two ends. The CDR3 is made up of 13 amino acids. CDR3 coding DNA: TGCAGCGTTCCCGGGAACTCTGGAAACACCATATATTTT. Its protein is CSVPGNSGNTIYF.

The rearrangement uses TRBV7-6 and TRBJ1-4; D unclear. There are 13 residues in the CDR3. The V and J ends lost 8 bases and 1 base respectively, with 8 bases between them. From germline, CDR1 is SGHVS and CDR2 FNYEAQ. DNA for the CDR3: TGTGCCAGCGGATACGAAACTAATGAAAAACTGTTTTTT. Encoded protein: CASGYETNEKLFF. The full variable domain, rest sourced from reference TRBV7-6 and TRBJ1-4, is GAGVSQSPRYKVTKRGQDVALRCDPISGHVSLYWYRQALGQGPEFLTYFNYEAQQDKSGLPNDRFSAERPEGSISTLTIQRTEQRDSAMYRCASGYETNEKLFFGSGTQLSVL.

The chain links TRBV4-2 to TRBJ2-5; D call uncertain. Trimming removed 1 base at V and 5 bases at J, with 8 bases between. There are 13 residues in the CDR3. CDR1 is LGHNA and CDR2 is YNFKEQ in the germline V gene. The CDR3 loop is CASSQGPMETQYF. CDR3 bases: TGTGCCAGCAGCCAAGGCCCTATGGAGACCCAGTACTTC.

V usage is TRBV9 and J usage is TRBJ2-1; D is perhaps TRBD2 (5 bases). The CDR3 loop spans 16 amino acids. Germline V gene lookup returns CDR1 SGDLS and CDR2 YYNGEE. Deletions cut 5 bases from V and 0 bases from J, with 15 bases between. CDR3 nucleotides: TGTGCCAGCAGTGTGAGCGGTCTTAGCTCCTACAATGAGCAGTTCTTC. This encodes CASSVSGLSSYNEQFF.

This chain uses TRBV13 with TRBJ2-2, with TRBD2 matching over 7 bases. There are 16 residues in the CDR3. CDR1 is PRHDT and CDR2 is FYEKMQ in the germline V gene (reference sequence). V lost 3 bases and J lost 0; bases outside the gene matches: 4. Here the CDR3 DNA reads TGTGCCAGCAGCTTCGGACTAGATTCGAACACCGGGGAGCTGTTTTTT. Translated, it gives CASSFGLDSNTGELFF.

The chain combines TRBV7-2 with TRBJ1-1, with TRBD1 as a possible D gene (6 bases). Deletions cut 1 base from V and 0 bases from J, with 9 bases between. The CDR3 contains 15 residues. The germline V gene has CDR1 SGHTA and CDR2 FQGNSA. CDR3 protein: CASSLDPGVNTEAFF. The CDR3 region has the DNA TGTGCCAGCAGCTTAGACCCAGGGGTGAACACTGAAGCTTTCTTT.

This clone came up a few times. The rearrangement joins TRBV2 to TRBJ2-7; D uncertain. This CDR3 is built from 13 residues. V lost 3 bases, J lost 6 bases, and 12 bases lay in between. In germline, CDR1 is SNHLY, CDR2 FYNNEI. The CDR3 here is CASSDHNRAEQYF. CDR3 nucleotides: TGTGCCAGCAGTGACCACAATCGGGCCGAGCAGTACTTC. Combining the CDR3 with reference TRBV2 and TRBJ2-7 gives the whole variable domain EPEVTQTPSHQVTQMGQEVILRCVPISNHLYFYWYRQILGQKVEFLVSFYNNEISEKSEIFDDQFSVERPDGSNFTLKIRSTKLEDSAMYFCASSDHNRAEQYFGPGTRLTVT.

This clone was detected only a few times. This chain links TRBV2 with TRBJ2-5, with TRBD1 matching over 9 bases. There are 16 residues in the CDR3. The J segment lost 4 bases and the V segment lost 6 bases, leaving 12 bases of the junction unmatched. CDR1 and CDR2 from the germline V gene are SNHLY and FYNNEI. The CDR3 DNA reads TGTGCCAGCAGAAGCCGGACAGGGGCCGGGGCAGAGACCCAGTACTTC. It translates to CASRSRTGAGAETQYF.

As concerns this clone: Different DNA sequences within this sample yield the same CDR3. This chain links TRBV30 with TRBJ1-6, with 8 bases lining up with TRBD1. With V trimmed by 0 bases and J by 9 bases, 1 base remained unmatched. The length of the CDR3 is 13 residues. Germline V CDR1 and CDR2: GTSNPN, SVGIG (reference sequence). CDR3: CAWSVTGGSPLHF. As DNA, the CDR3 is TGTGCCTGGAGTGTAACAGGGGGTTCACCCCTCCACTTT. The full variable domain, with the rest looked up from reference TRBV30 and TRBJ1-6, is SQTIHQWPATLVQPVGSPLSLECTVEGTSNPNLYWYRQAAGRGLQLLFYSVGIGQISSEVPQNLSASRPQDRQFILSSKKLLLSDSGFYLCAWSVTGGSPLHFGNGTRLTVT.

Worth noting for this clone: A read error may produce the germline difference seen at one junction end. The chain recombines TRBV7-7 with TRBJ2-5; D is unresolved. The CDR3 is made up of 15 amino acids. CDR1 and CDR2 (germline): SSHAT, FNYEAQ (reference sequence). The DNA of the CDR3 is TGTGCTAGCAGCTTAGCTCCGTGGGGTTCGGAGACCCAGTACTTC. Protein product: CASSLAPWGSETQYF.

This chain joins TRBV20-1 and TRBJ2-7; D gene unclear. Germline lookup yields CDR1 DFQATT and CDR2 SNEGSKA (reference sequence). This CDR3 is 12 amino acids long. The V end was cut by 7 bases, the J end by 3 bases, with 13 bases between. CDR3 protein: CSGSGSYYEQYF. CDR3 DNA sequence: TGCAGTGGTAGTGGGTCCTACTACGAGCAGTACTTC.

The chain links TRBV5-1 to TRBJ2-7; perhaps D is TRBD1 or TRBD2 (5 bases each). The CDR3 covers 14 residues. The V and J ends lost 2 bases and 2 bases respectively, with 11 bases between them. The V gene's germline CDR1 is SGHRS and CDR2 YFSETQ. The CDR3 spells CASSFVGVAYEQYF. Written as DNA, the CDR3 is TGCGCCAGCAGCTTCGTGGGGGTGGCCTACGAGCAGTACTTC.

The chain is built from TRBV6-1 and TRBJ2-1; 10 nucleotides agree with TRBD2. Germline CDR1 reads MNHNS; CDR2 reads SASEGT. V gave up 1 base and J gave up 7 bases; unmatched junction bases: 10. The CDR3 has 17 residues. Here the CDR3 DNA reads TGTGCCAGCAGTGAAGTGCCCAGCGGGGGGGCCGGGAATGAGCAGTTCTTC. This codes for CASSEVPSGGAGNEQFF.

The chain carries TRBV11-2 and TRBJ1-1; perhaps TRBD1 as D (5 bases). The germline V and J ends were trimmed by 4 bases and 1 base, with 7 bases remaining between them. From germline, CDR1 is SGHAT and CDR2 FQNNGV. This CDR3 comprises 13 residues. CDR3 sequence reads: CASSSDRNTEAFF. CDR3 coding DNA: TGTGCCAGCAGCTCCGACAGGAACACTGAAGCTTTCTTT.

The chain recombines TRBV2 with TRBJ2-3; 11 bases are a match to TRBD2. V trimming: 8 bases; J trimming: 6 bases; junction bases outside the gene matches: 10. CDR1 and CDR2 from the germline V gene are SNHLY and FYNNEI. The CDR3 totals 15 residues. CDR3 residues: CASCLLAGASDTQYF. In DNA, the CDR3 is TGTGCCAGCTGCTTACTAGCGGGGGCCTCTGATACGCAGTATTTT.

The chain links TRBV2 to TRBJ2-1; D is unclear. The germline V gene has CDR1 SNHLY and CDR2 FYNNEI. CDR3 length: 14 amino acids. V lost 11 bases, J lost 5 bases, and 19 bases lay in between. In nucleotides, the CDR3 is TGTGCCTCGAAGGGCATCCAAATAGACAATGAGCAGTTCTTC. Amino acid sequence: CASKGIQIDNEQFF.